The 18 T cell receptor beta chains listed next were all sequenced from one sample in a study of shared clonotypes between healthy human individuals. Repertoires were generated with immunoSEQ multiplex PCR, while TCRdb's copy carries only in-frame clones and drops some. The sample includes about 2 million clones, just under 95% seen only once; the top ten take 1.2%. The naive CD8 subset, CD45RO-negative cells positively selected for CCR7, excluded terminally differentiated effector memory CD45RA+ cells. Material for sequencing was naive CD8+ T cells sorted from blood. These receptor sequences come from a young man in good health.

The chain links TRBV28 to TRBJ2-3; possible D gene TRBD1, 5 bases. This CDR3 is 14 amino acids long. Deletions cut 6 bases from V and 2 bases from J, with 12 bases between. Germline values: CDR1 MDHEN, CDR2 SYDVKM. In DNA form, the CDR3 reads TGTGCCAGCAGCTCCAGGGCCAACACAGATACGCAGTATTTT. Its protein is CASSSRANTDTQYF.

This sequence joins TRBV6-1 and TRBJ1-1; possible D gene TRBD1, 6 bases. Deletions cut 4 bases from V and 1 base from J, with 13 bases between. Germline V gene sequence: CDR1 MNHNS, CDR2 SASEGT. CDR3 length: 15 amino acids. Written as DNA, the CDR3 is TGTGCCAGCAGTGTAGGGGGTTGGGGGAACACTGAAGCTTTCTTT. It encodes CASSVGGWGNTEAFF.

The chain carries TRBV15 and TRBJ1-2; D gene ambiguous. The V end lost 1 base, the J end lost 6 bases, and 21 bases lay between the germline ends. CDR3 size: 17 residues. Germline CDR1 and CDR2: LNHNV and YYDKDF (reference sequence). CDR3 DNA: TGTGCCACCAGCAGAGCGACTCTTGGAATGCTCAATAATGGCTACACCTTC. Protein: CATSRATLGMLNNGYTF. The full variable domain, in which reference TRBV15 and TRBJ1-2 provide the parts outside the CDR3, is DAMVIQNPRYQVTQFGKPVTLSCSQTLNHNVMYWYQQKSSQAPKLLFHYYDKDFNNEADTPDNFQSRRPNTSFCFLDIRSPGLGDTAMYLCATSRATLGMLNNGYTFGSGTRLTVV.

J is TRBJ2-7 and V is TRBV13; possibly TRBD2 for D (5 bases). CDR1 and CDR2 from the germline V gene are PRHDT and FYEKMQ (reference sequence). V lost 5 bases, J lost 1 base, and 12 bases lay in between. The CDR3 spans 14 residues. CDR3 DNA sequence: TGTGCCAGCAGCCCCGCCGAGGGTTCCTACGAGCAGTACTTC. Its protein is CASSPAEGSYEQYF.

V and J are TRBV13 and TRBJ2-1; possibly TRBD1 for D (6 bases). The CDR3 sequence is 15 residues long. Germline loops: CDR1 PRHDT, CDR2 FYEKMQ (reference sequence). Trimming left V 8 bases short and J 4 bases short, with 18 bases between. CDR3 residues: CASSKDRPTYNEQFF. CDR3 nucleotide sequence: TGTGCCAGCTCCAAGGACAGACCTACATACAATGAGCAGTTCTTC.

The chain uses TRBV7-9 and TRBJ2-1; D is ambiguous. Germline-derived CDR1 and CDR2 are SEHNR and FQNEAQ (reference sequence). There are 13 residues in the CDR3. Trimming shortened V by 5 bases and J by 5 bases, and 10 bases separated the two germline ends. The CDR3 region has the DNA TGTGCCAGCAGCCCCCCCCTCAACAATGAGCAGTTCTTC. Its protein product is CASSPPLNNEQFF.

The CDR3 here is CASRQGLADTYEQYF. CDR3 DNA sequence: TGTGCCAGCAGACAAGGACTAGCGGATACCTACGAGCAGTACTTC. The chain joins TRBV7-2 to TRBJ2-7; 10 nucleotides agree with TRBD2. CDR3 size: 15 residues. Germline-derived CDR1 and CDR2 are SGHTA and FQGNSA. The V gene end was trimmed by 6 bases and the J gene end by 2 bases; junction bases not matched to a gene: 7.

This clone was counted once. CDR3 sequence reads: CASRSGTGGPRSSYEQYF. For the CDR3, the DNA is TGTGCCAGCAGATCCGGGACAGGGGGCCCGAGGAGCTCCTACGAGCAGTACTTC. The chain couples TRBV2 to TRBJ2-7; 12 nucleotides align to TRBD1. Trimming took 6 bases from V and 0 from J; bases not matched to a gene: 12. Germline values: CDR1 SNHLY, CDR2 FYNNEI. CDR3 size: 18 residues.

The rearrangement uses TRBV7-8 and TRBJ2-1; D may correspond to TRBD1 or TRBD2 (5 bases each). Trimming took 5 bases from V and 3 from J, leaving 11 bases between them. Per germline, CDR1 SGHVS and CDR2 FQNEAQ. The CDR3 covers 14 residues. CDR3 protein: CASSPGPNYNEQFF. The CDR3 nucleotides are TGTGCCAGCAGCCCGGGACCGAACTACAATGAGCAGTTCTTC.

CDR3 DNA sequence: TGTGCCAGCAGCCCCAGTACCGGGACTAGCGTAACAGATACGCAGTATTTT. Amino acids: CASSPSTGTSVTDTQYF. The chain employs TRBV13 and TRBJ2-3, with TRBD2 matching 10 bases. Germline values: CDR1 PRHDT, CDR2 FYEKMQ (reference sequence). Losses at the gene ends were 5 bases for V and 3 bases for J; bases not matched to a gene: 11. The CDR3 covers 17 residues. Supplemented by reference TRBV13 and TRBJ2-3, the full variable domain reads AAGVIQSPRHLIKEKRETATLKCYPIPRHDTVYWYQQGPGQDPQFLISFYEKMQSDKGSIPDRFSAQQFSDYHSELNMSSLELGDSALYFCASSPSTGTSVTDTQYFGPGTRLTVL.

With respect to this clone: The sample contains more than one DNA sequence encoding this CDR3. J is TRBJ2-2 and V is TRBV6-5, with no clear D. The CDR3 totals 12 residues. The V gene's germline CDR1 is MNHEY and CDR2 SVGAGI. Trimming stripped 4 bases from V and 5 bases from J, with 5 bases between. Here the CDR3 DNA reads TGTGCCAGCAGTTTCGGGACCGGGGAGCTGTTTTTT. This codes for CASSFGTGELFF.

V and J are TRBV6-6 and TRBJ1-1; D not certain. The CDR3 has 12 amino acids. Germline CDR1 is MNHNY and CDR2 is SVGAGI (reference sequence). The germline V and J ends were trimmed by 4 bases and 8 bases, with 11 bases remaining between them. The CDR3 region has the DNA TGTGCCAGCAGTTTATCCGGGGTAGAAGCTTTCTTT. It specifies CASSLSGVEAFF.

The chain recombines TRBV7-2 with TRBJ1-3; D is unclear. Trimming removed 6 bases from V and 8 bases from J, with 23 bases in between. The CDR3 runs to 16 residues. Germline CDR1 SGHTA, CDR2 FQGNSA. In nucleotides, the CDR3 is TGTGCCAGCAGGTCTAGGGCGTCTGCGGTTATGGACACCATATATTTT. Translation: CASRSRASAVMDTIYF.

V usage is TRBV7-9 and J usage is TRBJ2-1; TRBD1 matches at 8 bases. The J segment lost 7 bases and the V segment lost 4 bases, leaving 9 bases of the junction unmatched. Germline V gene data show CDR1 as SEHNR and CDR2 as FQNEAQ (reference sequence). CDR3 length equals 15 residues. CDR3: CASSSPGQVANEQFF. CDR3 sequence (DNA): TGTGCCAGCAGCTCGCCGGGACAGGTGGCAAATGAGCAGTTCTTC. Using reference TRBV7-9 and TRBJ2-1 for the parts outside the CDR3, the full variable domain is DTGVSQNPRHKITKRGQNVTFRCDPISEHNRLYWYRQTLGQGPEFLTYFQNEAQLEKSRLLSDRFSAERPKGSFSTLEIQRTEQGDSAMYLCASSSPGQVANEQFFGPGTRLTVL.

The rearrangement links TRBV11-2 to TRBJ2-2, with 8 bases aligning to TRBD1. V lost 1 base to trimming and J lost 3 bases; unmatched junction nucleotides: 4. The CDR3 runs to 16 residues. Germline V CDR1 and CDR2: SGHAT, FQNNGV. DNA of the CDR3: TGTGCCAGCAGCTTAGCCCCAGGGGGCTACACCGGGGAGCTGTTTTTT. Translation gives CASSLAPGGYTGELFF.

The chain carries TRBV7-9 and TRBJ1-6; D remains unclear. This CDR3 has 14 residues. V dropped 0 bases and J dropped 6 bases, with 6 bases sitting between them. Looked up from germline, CDR1 is SEHNR and CDR2 is FQNEAQ (reference sequence). This chain's CDR3 is CASSLAGFNSPLHF. As DNA, the CDR3 is TGTGCCAGCAGCTTAGCAGGGTTTAATTCACCCCTCCACTTT.

Concerning this clone: The same CDR3 is also encoded by other DNA sequences in this sample. The chain couples TRBV5-6 to TRBJ2-7; D gene uncertain. V lost 2 bases and J lost 2, with 5 bases in between. This CDR3 comprises 12 residues. Germline CDR1 and CDR2: SGHDT and YYEEEE. The CDR3 region is CASSFLAYEQYF. Here the CDR3 DNA reads TGTGCCAGCAGCTTTTTAGCCTACGAGCAGTACTTC.

The V and J genes are TRBV7-9 and TRBJ2-7; D could derive from TRBD1 or TRBD2 (6 bases each). Trimming cost V 6 bases and J 1 base, with 13 bases left between them. The CDR3 is made up of 14 amino acids. The germline CDR1 and CDR2 sequences are SEHNR and FQNEAQ (reference sequence). The CDR3 region is CASSHSGASYEQYF. CDR3 coding DNA: TGTGCCAGCAGTCATTCGGGGGCATCCTACGAGCAGTACTTC.